One and the same sample provided the 28 T cell receptor beta chains below, sequenced in a study of technical replicates of blood from several donors. Sequencing was performed with immunoSEQ multiplex PCR; in TCRdb, only in-frame clones are kept and a portion is missing. The table lists 60,000 to 70,000 clones, roughly 98% of them singletons. The sequencing sample was made of T cells isolated from PBMCs. All receptors come from a human donor in good health.

CDR3 sequence: CASSLERTGVEQFF. Written as DNA, the CDR3 is TGTGCCAGCAGCTTAGAGAGAACAGGGGTCGAGCAGTTCTTC. The chain joins TRBV11-2 to TRBJ2-1; 7 bases line up with TRBD1. Germline lookup yields CDR1 SGHAT and CDR2 FQNNGV. The CDR3 extends over 14 amino acids. Losses at the gene ends were 0 bases for V and 10 bases for J; bases not matched to a gene: 6.

The chain is built from TRBV14 and TRBJ2-7; 8 bases match TRBD1. Germline V lookup: CDR1 SGHDN, CDR2 FVKESK. The junction had 4 bases not matched to a gene; V was cut back by 4 bases and J by 2 bases. This CDR3 has 14 residues. As DNA, the CDR3 is TGTGCCAGCAGCCCAAGGGGACAGGCCTACGAGCAGTACTTC. Its translation: CASSPRGQAYEQYF.

The chain employs TRBV12-5 and TRBJ2-7, with D unresolved. The CDR3 is 12 residues long. Germline V CDR1 and CDR2: LGHNT, FRNRAP. Trimming left V 1 base short and J 3 bases short, with 4 bases between. The CDR3 DNA reads TGTGCTAGTGGTTTGGAACTCTACGAGCAGTACTTC. Its translation is CASGLELYEQYF. The variable domain in full, with the rest retrieved from reference TRBV12-5 and TRBJ2-7, is DARVTQTPRHKVTEMGQEVTMRCQPILGHNTVFWYRQTMMQGLELLAYFRNRAPLDDSGMPKDRFSAEMPDATLATLKIQPSEPRDSAVYFCASGLELYEQYFGPGTRLTVT.

V is TRBV4-1 and J is TRBJ1-2, with D perhaps matching TRBD1 (5 bases). V shed 0 bases and J shed 4 bases, with 18 bases lying between them. Looked up from germline, CDR1 is MGHRA and CDR2 is YSYEKL. The CDR3 is made up of 17 amino acids. The CDR3 DNA sequence: TGCGCCAGCAGCCAAGAAGGGGTGGCGGCCAACCTCTATGGCTACACCTTC. This sequence encodes CASSQEGVAANLYGYTF.

This clone was observed once. This rearrangement joins TRBV30 to TRBJ1-4; 9 bases are shared with TRBD1. Germline V gene lookup returns CDR1 GTSNPN and CDR2 SVGIG (reference sequence). The V and J ends lost 1 base and 6 bases, in that order; junction bases with no gene match: 6. The CDR3 has 15 amino acids. Here the CDR3 reads CAWSGLTGGYEKLFF. The DNA for the CDR3 is TGTGCCTGGAGTGGATTGACAGGGGGATATGAAAAACTGTTTTTT.

In nucleotides, the CDR3 is TGTGCCAGCAGTCCCCAGATAGCGGGAGGGCATTATGAGCAGTTCTTC. It translates to CASSPQIAGGHYEQFF. The gene calls are TRBV28 and TRBJ2-1; TRBD2 agrees at 11 bases. Germline V gene sequence: CDR1 MDHEN, CDR2 SYDVKM. CDR3 length equals 16 residues. J lost 8 bases, V lost 5 bases, and 11 bases had no gene match.

J is TRBJ2-7 and V is TRBV28; tentatively, D is TRBD2 (6 bases). CDR3 size: 14 residues. Per germline, CDR1 MDHEN and CDR2 SYDVKM. V lost 3 bases to trimming and J lost 0 bases, with 9 bases between them. In nucleotides, the CDR3 is TGTGCCAGCAGTTTTAGCGGCAGCTCCTACGAGCAGTACTTC. Encoded protein: CASSFSGSSYEQYF.

The chain carries TRBV5-4 and TRBJ2-3; 10 bases map to TRBD2. CDR1 SGHNT and CDR2 YYREEE come from the germline V gene (reference sequence). The V and J ends lost 5 bases and 0 bases, in that order; junction bases with no gene match: 3. The CDR3 length is 15 residues. In DNA form, the CDR3 reads TGTGCCAGCAGTTGGACTAGCGGTAGCACAGATACGCAGTATTTT. Translation: CASSWTSGSTDTQYF.

The rearrangement uses TRBV6-1 and TRBJ2-1, with D perhaps TRBD1 (6 bases). This CDR3 is built from 15 residues. Looked up from germline, CDR1 is MNHNS and CDR2 is SASEGT. Trimming pared 1 base from V and 4 bases from J, leaving 11 bases between. The CDR3 region has the DNA TGTGCCAGCAGTGAAGGCAGGGGACCTTACAATGAGCAGTTCTTC. This codes for CASSEGRGPYNEQFF.

This clone was seen only once. This chain uses TRBV6-1 with TRBJ2-7; D not certain. The V end was cut by 7 bases, the J end by 1 base, with 14 bases between. The CDR3 is made up of 14 amino acids. Germline CDR1 reads MNHNS; CDR2 reads SASEGT. This CDR3 is CASIENWSSYEQYF. In DNA, the CDR3 is TGTGCCAGCATCGAGAACTGGAGTTCCTACGAGCAGTACTTC.

This rearrangement joins TRBV13 to TRBJ2-5, with 11 bases aligning to TRBD1. The CDR3 extends over 15 amino acids. V lost 0 bases to trimming and J lost 6 bases; unmatched junction nucleotides: 3. Germline CDR1 is PRHDT and CDR2 is FYEKMQ (reference sequence). In DNA, the CDR3 is TGTGCCAGCAGCTTAGGGGGGACAGGGGGAAAGACCCAGTACTTC. Amino acids: CASSLGGTGGKTQYF. Complete variable domain (other parts from reference TRBV13 and TRBJ2-5): AAGVIQSPRHLIKEKRETATLKCYPIPRHDTVYWYQQGPGQDPQFLISFYEKMQSDKGSIPDRFSAQQFSDYHSELNMSSLELGDSALYFCASSLGGTGGKTQYFGPGTRLLVL.

The rearrangement uses TRBV9 and TRBJ2-3; possibly TRBD2 for D (6 bases). Germline CDR1 is SGDLS and CDR2 is YYNGEE. Deletions cut 6 bases from V and 2 bases from J, with 16 bases between. The length of the CDR3 is 15 residues. CDR3 DNA sequence: TGTGCCAGCACAAACCGGGGGAACCCCACAGATACGCAGTATTTT. Residues: CASTNRGNPTDTQYF.

The gene calls are TRBV10-1 and TRBJ1-1, with 7 bases matching TRBD1. Germline trimming cut 6 bases from V and 0 bases from J; bases unmatched to any gene: 7. This CDR3 region has 15 residues. Germline V gives CDR1 WNHNN, CDR2 SYGVQD (reference sequence). The CDR3, as DNA: TGCGCCAGCAGGATTCGACAGGGCCTGAACACTGAAGCTTTCTTT. It encodes CASRIRQGLNTEAFF.

This clone has only one observation. This chain's CDR3 is CASSEQNAYTF. The CDR3 nucleotides read TGTGCCAGCAGCGAACAGAATGCCTACACCTTC. This chain links TRBV28 with TRBJ1-2; no clear D gene. Germline values: CDR1 MDHEN, CDR2 SYDVKM. Deletions cut 6 bases from V and 10 bases from J, with 12 bases between. The CDR3 covers 11 residues.

The chain combines TRBV7-8 with TRBJ2-6, with D uncertain. The length of the CDR3 is 14 residues. Germline V gives CDR1 SGHVS, CDR2 FQNEAQ. Between the trimmed V and J ends, which lost 6 bases and 2 bases, there was a span of 8 bases. DNA of the CDR3: TGTGCCAGCAGTCGGTTGGCTGGGGCCAACGTCCTGACTTTC. Its translation: CASSRLAGANVLTF.

The chain joins TRBV7-6 to TRBJ2-5; D uncertain. Trimming pared 2 bases from V and 0 bases from J, leaving 7 bases between. This CDR3 contains 14 residues. Germline CDR1 is SGHVS and CDR2 is FNYEAQ. The DNA for the CDR3 is TGTGCCAGCAGCTTAATGGGCGACCAAGAGACCCAGTACTTC. Its protein is CASSLMGDQETQYF.

The rearrangement links TRBV19 to TRBJ1-1, with a tentative D call TRBD1 (6 bases). The V gene's germline CDR1 is LNHDA and CDR2 SQIVND (reference sequence). V shed 7 bases and J shed 1 base, with 16 bases lying between them. This CDR3 has 15 residues. CDR3 sequence reads: CASKPLGHRNTEAFF. CDR3 DNA sequence: TGTGCCAGTAAACCATTGGGACACCGGAACACTGAAGCTTTCTTT.

The chain recombines TRBV9 with TRBJ2-7; 11 nucleotides line up with TRBD2. With V trimmed by 0 bases and J by 2 bases, 1 base remained unmatched. The CDR3 is made up of 15 amino acids. Germline values: CDR1 SGDLS, CDR2 YYNGEE. The CDR3 bases are TGTGCCAGCAGCGTAGGTAGCGGGAGGGCCTACGAGCAGTACTTC. It specifies CASSVGSGRAYEQYF.

The rearrangement uses TRBV2 and TRBJ2-5, with 7 bases lining up with TRBD1. The CDR3 loop spans 16 amino acids. Germline CDR1 and CDR2: SNHLY and FYNNEI. With V trimmed by 6 bases and J by 4 bases, 14 bases remained unmatched. CDR3 in amino acids: CASSNPSNRGAETQYF. The CDR3 DNA reads as TGTGCCAGCAGCAACCCCTCCAACAGGGGCGCAGAGACCCAGTACTTC.

The V gene is TRBV7-9, the J gene TRBJ2-4; D remains ambiguous. CDR1 is SEHNR and CDR2 is FQNEAQ in the germline V gene (reference sequence). The CDR3 covers 12 residues. V shed 2 bases and J shed 11 bases, with 10 bases lying between them. The CDR3 bases are TGTGCCAGCAGCTTACTGGGCCAGGTTCAGTACTTC. Its protein product is CASSLLGQVQYF.

This clone has just one count. J is TRBJ1-5 and V is TRBV19; D perhaps matches TRBD1 (6 bases). The CDR3 loop spans 17 amino acids. V was shortened by 5 bases and J by 3 bases, with 20 bases between the two germline ends. Germline assignment: CDR1 LNHDA and CDR2 SQIVND (reference sequence). The CDR3 loop reads CASSALRGGTLNQPQHF. The CDR3 bases are TGTGCCAGTAGTGCCCTTAGGGGGGGAACACTCAATCAGCCCCAGCATTTT.

The gene calls are TRBV5-4 and TRBJ1-2; 8 nucleotides line up with TRBD1. Germline CDR1 is SGHNT and CDR2 is YYREEE (reference sequence). The CDR3 covers 17 residues. With V trimmed by 5 bases and J by 5 bases, 17 bases remained unmatched. The DNA of the CDR3 is TGTGCCAGCAGTTCAGGACAGGGCTTAGTGGGGGATTATGGCTACACCTTC. It encodes CASSSGQGLVGDYGYTF.

The chain links TRBV7-6 to TRBJ2-5; 8 nucleotides align to TRBD1. The germline CDR1 and CDR2 sequences are SGHVS and FNYEAQ. J was trimmed by 3 bases and V by 5 bases; bases with no gene match: 8. The CDR3 length is 15 residues. CDR3 coding DNA: TGTGCCAGCAGCGACGGGGACAGGAGAGAAGAGACCCAGTACTTC. This translates into CASSDGDRREETQYF.

The chain joins TRBV6-1 to TRBJ2-3; no clear D gene. V lost 7 bases and J 7 bases, leaving 15 bases between the germline ends. The CDR3 contains 13 residues. Looked up from germline, CDR1 is MNHNS and CDR2 is SASEGT. The CDR3 bases are TGTGCCAGCAAAGTCCTTGAGGTTAATACGCAGTATTTT. It encodes CASKVLEVNTQYF.

The chain employs TRBV27 and TRBJ2-1; D uncertain. The V end lost 7 bases, the J end lost 0 bases, and 10 bases lay between the germline ends. The CDR3 is 14 residues long. The V gene's germline CDR1 is MNHEY and CDR2 SMNVEV (reference sequence). The CDR3 region has the DNA TGTGCCAGCAACCCCCTAGGCTCCTACAATGAGCAGTTCTTC. This codes for CASNPLGSYNEQFF.

This chain joins TRBV5-1 and TRBJ2-1; 10 bases line up with TRBD1. The length of the CDR3 is 15 residues. Trimming at V came to 3 bases and at J to 6 bases, leaving 6 bases not matched to a gene. The germline gives CDR1 SGHRS, CDR2 YFSETQ. The CDR3 DNA reads as TGCGCCAGCAGCTGGACCGGGACAGGGGTCAATGAGCAGTTCTTC. Translated, it gives CASSWTGTGVNEQFF.

V and J are TRBV11-2 and TRBJ2-2; TRBD2 matches 12 bases. Germline assignment: CDR1 SGHAT and CDR2 FQNNGV. This CDR3 is 18 amino acids long. V gave up 1 base and J gave up 4 bases; unmatched junction bases: 7. Here the CDR3 reads CASSLGRGLAGSTGELFF. The DNA for the CDR3 is TGTGCCAGCAGCTTAGGCCGGGGACTAGCGGGTTCCACCGGGGAGCTGTTTTTT.

The chain couples TRBV19 to TRBJ1-1; TRBD1 matches at 8 bases. The CDR3 loop spans 16 amino acids. J gave up 6 bases and V 3 bases, and 12 bases lay outside the gene matches. From germline, CDR1 is LNHDA and CDR2 SQIVND (reference sequence). The CDR3: CASSILLGDRRPEAFF. The CDR3 coding sequence is TGTGCCAGTAGTATTCTCCTGGGGGACAGGAGACCTGAAGCTTTCTTT.